This TCR beta chain was recorded in a study of PD-L1 blockade in urothelial cancer. About the study: Men with urothelial cancer arising in the bladder made up about nine tenths of the roughly 29 patients. General study results and limits: Those with durable benefit had larger increases in tumor-associated blood clones at 3 weeks.

Regarding this clone: Its antigen is as yet unknown.

The patients had locally advanced or metastatic urothelial carcinoma. Germline-derived CDR1 and CDR2 are SGHRS and YFSETQ. The CDR3 totals 15 residues. The junction had 12 bases not matched to a gene; V was cut back by 4 bases and J by 6 bases. The assay was immunoSEQ multiplex PCR, and TCRdb's table has in-frame clones only and misses some. The table includes 20,000 to 30,000 clones, 86% detected once. This receptor was taken from a man between 60 and 70 years old with urothelial cancer. The sequencing here drew on PBMCs, taken around atezolizumab (anti-PD-L1) treatment. The gene calls are TRBV5-1 and TRBJ1-1, with TRBD1 identical over 7 bases. CDR3 region: CASSHLTGAGAEAFF. CDR3 coding DNA: TGCGCCAGCAGCCATCTAACAGGGGCCGGCGCTGAAGCTTTCTTT.